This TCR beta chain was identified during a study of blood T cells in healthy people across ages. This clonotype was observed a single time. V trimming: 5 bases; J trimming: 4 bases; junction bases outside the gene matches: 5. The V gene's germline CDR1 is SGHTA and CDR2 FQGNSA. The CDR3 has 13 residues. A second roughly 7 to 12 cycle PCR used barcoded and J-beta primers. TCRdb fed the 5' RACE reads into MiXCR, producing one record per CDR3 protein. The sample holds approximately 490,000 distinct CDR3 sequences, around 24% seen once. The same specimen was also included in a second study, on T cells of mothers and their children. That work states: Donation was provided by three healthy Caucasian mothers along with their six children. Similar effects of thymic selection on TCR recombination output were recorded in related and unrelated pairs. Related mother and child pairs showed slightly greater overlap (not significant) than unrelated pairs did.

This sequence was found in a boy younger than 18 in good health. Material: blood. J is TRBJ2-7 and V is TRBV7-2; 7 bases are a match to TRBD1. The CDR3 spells CASSRTTGYEQYF. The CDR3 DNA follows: TGTGCCAGCAGCCGAACGACAGGGTACGAGCAGTACTTC.